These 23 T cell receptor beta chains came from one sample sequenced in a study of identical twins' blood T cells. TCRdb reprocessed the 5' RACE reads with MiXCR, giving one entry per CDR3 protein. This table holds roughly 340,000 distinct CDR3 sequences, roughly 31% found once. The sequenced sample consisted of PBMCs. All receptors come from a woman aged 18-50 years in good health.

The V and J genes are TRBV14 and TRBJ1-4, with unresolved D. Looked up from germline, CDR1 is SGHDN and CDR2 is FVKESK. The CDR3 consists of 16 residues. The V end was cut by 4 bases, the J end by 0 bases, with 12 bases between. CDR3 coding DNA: TGTGCCAGCAGCCCCCGTCGTGCTGCAACTAATGAAAAACTGTTTTTT. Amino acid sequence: CASSPRRAATNEKLFF.

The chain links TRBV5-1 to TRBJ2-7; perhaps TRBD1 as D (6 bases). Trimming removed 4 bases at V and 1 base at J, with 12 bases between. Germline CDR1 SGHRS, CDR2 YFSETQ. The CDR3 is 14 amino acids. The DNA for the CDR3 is TGCGCCAGCAGCGGGATCGGACAGTCCTACGAGCAGTACTTC. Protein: CASSGIGQSYEQYF.

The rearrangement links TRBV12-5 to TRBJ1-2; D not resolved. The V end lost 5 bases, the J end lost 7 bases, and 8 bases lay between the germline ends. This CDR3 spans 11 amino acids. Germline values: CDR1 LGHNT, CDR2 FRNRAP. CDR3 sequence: CASGLRRGYTF. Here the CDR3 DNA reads TGTGCTAGTGGTCTCCGACGTGGCTACACCTTC.

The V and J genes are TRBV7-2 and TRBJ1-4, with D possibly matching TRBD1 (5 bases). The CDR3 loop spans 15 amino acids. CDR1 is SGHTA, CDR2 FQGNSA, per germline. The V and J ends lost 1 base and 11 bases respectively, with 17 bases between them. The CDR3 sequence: CASSLEGSAVGKLFF. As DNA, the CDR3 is TGTGCCAGCAGCTTAGAGGGGTCGGCCGTCGGGAAACTGTTTTTT. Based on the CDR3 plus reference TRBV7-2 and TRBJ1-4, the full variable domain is GAGVSQSPSNKVTEKGKDVELRCDPISGHTALYWYRQSLGQGLEFLIYFQGNSAPDKSGLPSDRFSAERTGGSVSTLTIQRTQQEDSAVYLCASSLEGSAVGKLFFGSGTQLSVL.

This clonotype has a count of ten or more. The CDR3 region is CASMSTLSGNTIYF. DNA of the CDR3: TGTGCCAGCATGAGTACCCTCTCTGGAAACACCATATATTTT. The chain couples TRBV6-5 to TRBJ1-3; D is unresolved. V shed 7 bases and J shed 0 bases, with 10 bases lying between them. The CDR3 length is 14 residues. Looked up from germline, CDR1 is MNHEY and CDR2 is SVGAGI.

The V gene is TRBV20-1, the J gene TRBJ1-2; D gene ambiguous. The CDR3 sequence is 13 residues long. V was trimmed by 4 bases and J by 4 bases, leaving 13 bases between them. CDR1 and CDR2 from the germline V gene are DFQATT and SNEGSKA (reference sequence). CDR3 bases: TGCAGTGCTATAGCCACTACGGCCTATGGCTACACCTTC. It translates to CSAIATTAYGYTF.

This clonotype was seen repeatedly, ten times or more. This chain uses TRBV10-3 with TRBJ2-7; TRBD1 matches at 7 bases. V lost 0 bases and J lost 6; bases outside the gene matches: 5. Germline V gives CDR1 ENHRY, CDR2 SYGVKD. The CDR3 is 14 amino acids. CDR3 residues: CAISESNRGSEQYF. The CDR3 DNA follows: TGTGCCATCAGTGAGTCGAACAGGGGCTCCGAGCAGTACTTC.

The CDR3: CASSRTEGTGAFF. The CDR3, as DNA: TGTGCCAGCAGTCGCACCGAGGGGACAGGTGCTTTCTTT. The V and J genes are TRBV6-5 and TRBJ1-1, with 8 bases aligning to TRBD1. The CDR3 contains 13 residues. CDR1 and CDR2 (germline): MNHEY, SVGAGI. Germline trimming cut 5 bases from V and 11 bases from J; bases unmatched to any gene: 10.

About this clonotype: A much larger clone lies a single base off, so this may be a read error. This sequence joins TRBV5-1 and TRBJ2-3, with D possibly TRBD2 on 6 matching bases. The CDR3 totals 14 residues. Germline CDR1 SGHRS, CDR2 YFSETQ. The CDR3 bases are TGCGCCAGCAGATTGGGGGGAGACACAGATACGCAGTATTTT. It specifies CASRLGGDTDTQYF.

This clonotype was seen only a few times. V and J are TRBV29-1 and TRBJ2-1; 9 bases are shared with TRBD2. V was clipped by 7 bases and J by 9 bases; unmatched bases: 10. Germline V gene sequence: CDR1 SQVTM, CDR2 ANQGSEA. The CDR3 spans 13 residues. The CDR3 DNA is TGCAGCGCCCACGGTAGCGGGAGTGGTGAGCAGTTCTTC. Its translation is CSAHGSGSGEQFF.

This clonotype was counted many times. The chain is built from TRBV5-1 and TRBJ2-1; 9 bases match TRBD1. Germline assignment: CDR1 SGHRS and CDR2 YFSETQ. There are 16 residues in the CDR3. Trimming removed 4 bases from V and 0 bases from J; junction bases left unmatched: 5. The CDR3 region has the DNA TGCGCCAGCAGCACAGGGGGCGGAAGCTCCTACAATGAGCAGTTCTTC. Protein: CASSTGGGSSYNEQFF.

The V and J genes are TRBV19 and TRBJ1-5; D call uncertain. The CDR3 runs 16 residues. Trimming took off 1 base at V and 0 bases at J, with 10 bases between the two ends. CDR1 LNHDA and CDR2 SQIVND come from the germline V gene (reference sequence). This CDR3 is CASSIGGSNSNQPQHF. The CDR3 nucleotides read TGTGCCAGTAGTATAGGGGGATCAAATAGCAATCAGCCCCAGCATTTT.

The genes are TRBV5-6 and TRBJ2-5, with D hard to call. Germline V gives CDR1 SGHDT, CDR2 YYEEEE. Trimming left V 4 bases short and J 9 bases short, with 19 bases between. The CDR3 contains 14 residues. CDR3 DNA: TGTGCCAGCAGCCCCGATGGCCGGACGGAGTCCCAGTACTTC. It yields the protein CASSPDGRTESQYF.

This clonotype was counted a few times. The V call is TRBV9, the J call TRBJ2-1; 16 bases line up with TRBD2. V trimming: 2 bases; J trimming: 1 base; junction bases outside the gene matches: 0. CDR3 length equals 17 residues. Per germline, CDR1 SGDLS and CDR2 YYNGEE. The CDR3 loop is CASSVGLAGGSYNEQFF. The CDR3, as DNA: TGTGCCAGCAGCGTGGGACTAGCGGGAGGGTCCTACAATGAGCAGTTCTTC.

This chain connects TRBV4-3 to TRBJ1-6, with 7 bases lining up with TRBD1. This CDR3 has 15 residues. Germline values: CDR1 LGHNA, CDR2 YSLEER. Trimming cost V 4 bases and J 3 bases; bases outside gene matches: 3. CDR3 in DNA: TGCGCCAGCAGCCGCGGACAGGTCTATAATTCACCCCTCCACTTT. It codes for CASSRGQVYNSPLHF.

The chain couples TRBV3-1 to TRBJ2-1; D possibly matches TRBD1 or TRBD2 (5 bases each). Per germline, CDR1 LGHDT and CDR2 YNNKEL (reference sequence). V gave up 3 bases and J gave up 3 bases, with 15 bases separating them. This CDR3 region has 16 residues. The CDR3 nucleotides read TGTGCCAGCAGCCACCGAGACAGCGGATACTACAATGAGCAGTTCTTC. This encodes CASSHRDSGYYNEQFF.

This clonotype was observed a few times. The CDR3 DNA is TGTGCCAGCAGTTACTCTCCAGGACTAGCGGGTGGAGAGCAGTACTTC. Translated: CASSYSPGLAGGEQYF. The V gene is TRBV6-6, the J gene TRBJ2-7, with 11 bases matching TRBD2. Germline-derived CDR1 and CDR2 are MNHNY and SVGAGI (reference sequence). The CDR3 loop spans 16 amino acids. Trimming took 0 bases from V and 7 from J; bases not matched to a gene: 8.

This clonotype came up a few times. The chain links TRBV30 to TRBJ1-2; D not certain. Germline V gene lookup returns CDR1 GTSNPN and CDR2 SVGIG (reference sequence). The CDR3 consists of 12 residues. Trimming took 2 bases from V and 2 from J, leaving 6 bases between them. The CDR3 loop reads CAWSLQNYGYTF. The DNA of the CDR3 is TGTGCCTGGAGTCTACAAAACTATGGCTACACCTTC.

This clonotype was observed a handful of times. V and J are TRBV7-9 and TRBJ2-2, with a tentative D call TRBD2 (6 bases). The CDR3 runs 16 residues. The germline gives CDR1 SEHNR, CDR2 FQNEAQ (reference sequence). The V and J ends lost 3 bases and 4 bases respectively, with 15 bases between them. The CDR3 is CASSLEGRTPTGELFF. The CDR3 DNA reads TGTGCCAGCAGCTTGGAGGGTAGGACTCCCACCGGGGAGCTGTTTTTT.

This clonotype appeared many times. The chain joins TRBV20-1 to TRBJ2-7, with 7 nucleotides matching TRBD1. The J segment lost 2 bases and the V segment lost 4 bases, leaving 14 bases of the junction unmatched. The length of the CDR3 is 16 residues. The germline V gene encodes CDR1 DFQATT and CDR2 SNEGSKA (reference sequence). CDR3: CSAIRDSSSKAYEQYF. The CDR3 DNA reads TGCAGTGCTATCCGGGACAGCTCGTCCAAGGCCTACGAGCAGTACTTC.

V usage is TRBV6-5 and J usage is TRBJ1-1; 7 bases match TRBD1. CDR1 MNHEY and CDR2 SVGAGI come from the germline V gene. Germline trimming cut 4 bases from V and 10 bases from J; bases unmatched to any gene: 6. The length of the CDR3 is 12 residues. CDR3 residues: CASSSQGYGAFF. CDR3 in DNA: TGTGCCAGCAGTTCACAGGGGTACGGAGCTTTCTTT.

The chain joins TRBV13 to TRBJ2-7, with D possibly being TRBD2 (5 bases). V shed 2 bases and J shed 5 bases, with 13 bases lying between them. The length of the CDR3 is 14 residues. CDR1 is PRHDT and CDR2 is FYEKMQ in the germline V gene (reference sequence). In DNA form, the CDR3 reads TGTGCCAGCAGCTTACCGGGAAAGTTCCACGAGCAGTACTTC. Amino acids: CASSLPGKFHEQYF.

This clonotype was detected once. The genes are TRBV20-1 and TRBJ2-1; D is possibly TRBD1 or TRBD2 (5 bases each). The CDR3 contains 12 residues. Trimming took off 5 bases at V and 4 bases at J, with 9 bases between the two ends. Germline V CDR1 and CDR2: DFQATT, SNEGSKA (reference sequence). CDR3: CSAGTTYNEQFF. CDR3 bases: TGCAGTGCTGGGACCACATACAATGAGCAGTTCTTC.